Listed below are T cell receptor beta chains from one sample, sequenced in a study of response to subunit inactivated influenza vaccine. Via MiXCR, TCRdb re-called the RT-PCR reads, giving one row per CDR3 protein. Counted here are about half a million distinct CDR3 sequences, approximately 24% occurring once; the ten biggest clones make up approximately 1.9%. The specimen was CD4+ T cells sorted from PBMCs, collected more than 4 days after vaccination. These receptor sequences come from a man aged 50 to 60 who received an inactivated influenza vaccine. CDR3s include the opening cysteine and the closing phenylalanine or tryptophan. The D gene is left open where the match is weak. Expanded clones get a size class; other rows say once, few or many, or leave the size out.

clone_size: .; j_call: TRBJ2-7; v_call: TRBV6-5; d_call: TRBD2; cdr3_aa: CASSYRFGRAYEQYF; cdr3_nt: TGTGCCAGCAGTTACCGATTTGGGAGGGCCTACGAGCAGTACTTC
clone_size: .; j_call: TRBJ2-5; v_call: TRBV2; d_call: TRBD1; cdr3_aa: CASVTGGLTQYF; cdr3_nt: TGTGCCAGTGTGACAGGGGGATTGACCCAGTACTTC
clone_size: few; j_call: TRBJ2-7; v_call: TRBV5-5; d_call: TRBD1; cdr3_aa: CASSGRQGSYEQYF; cdr3_nt: TGTGCCAGCAGCGGGAGACAGGGTTCCTACGAGCAGTACTTC
clone_size: .; j_call: TRBJ2-1; v_call: TRBV15; d_call: TRBD1; cdr3_aa: CATKRTGTSAKQFF; cdr3_nt: TGTGCCACCAAGCGGACAGGGACGTCAGCGAAGCAGTTCTTC
clone_size: few; j_call: TRBJ2-6; v_call: TRBV20-1; d_call: TRBD2; cdr3_aa: CSAREHSGANVLTF; cdr3_nt: TGCAGTGCGCGGGAGCACTCTGGGGCCAACGTCCTGACTTTC
clone_size: .; j_call: TRBJ2-1; v_call: TRBV12-3/TRBV12-4; d_call: .; cdr3_aa: CASSLRGARAYNEQFF; cdr3_nt: TGTGCCAGCAGTTTACGGGGGGCTAGGGCCTACAATGAGCAGTTCTTC
clone_size: few; j_call: TRBJ2-7; v_call: TRBV7-2; d_call: TRBD1; cdr3_aa: CASSLAGGVDEQYF; cdr3_nt: TGTGCCAGCAGCTTGGCAGGGGGCGTCGACGAGCAGTACTTC
clone_size: few; j_call: TRBJ2-7; v_call: TRBV20-1; d_call: TRBD2; cdr3_aa: CSARDPASGSLASEQYF; cdr3_nt: TGCAGTGCTAGAGATCCGGCTAGCGGGAGTCTCGCCTCCGAGCAGTACTTC
clone_size: .; j_call: TRBJ2-7; v_call: TRBV5-1; d_call: TRBD1; cdr3_aa: CASSGTGTLYEQYF; cdr3_nt: TGCGCCAGCAGCGGGACAGGGACCCTCTACGAGCAGTACTTC
clone_size: .; j_call: TRBJ2-6; v_call: TRBV6-6; d_call: .; cdr3_aa: CASTGAGANVLTF; cdr3_nt: TGTGCCAGCACCGGGGCCGGGGCCAACGTCCTGACTTTC
clone_size: .; j_call: TRBJ2-3; v_call: TRBV5-1; d_call: .; cdr3_aa: CASSFAGAKADTQYF; cdr3_nt: TGCGCCAGCAGCTTCGCGGGGGCGAAAGCAGATACGCAGTATTTT
clone_size: .; j_call: TRBJ2-7; v_call: TRBV20-1; d_call: TRBD1; cdr3_aa: CSARRGGHEQYF; cdr3_nt: TGCAGTGCCAGGAGAGGGGGCCACGAGCAGTACTTC